This TCR beta chain is drawn from a study of T cell responses to AZD1222 COVID-19 vaccine. Regarding the study as a whole: Repertoires were obtained solely post-peak T cell response. The sample set comprised mostly white British donors with more females, and clonal diversity was possibly underestimated. Nearly half of unique spike-specific TCRs reportedly avoided B.1.351 and B.1.1.7 mutated regions.

Comments on this clone: The antigen is undetermined.

TCRdb's table, derived via immunoSEQ multiplex PCR, lists solely in-frame clones and lacks some. The sample holds over 150,000 clones, about 83% seen once. The clonotype originates from an adult who received the AZD1222 COVID-19 vaccine. Sequences were derived from peripheral blood, sampled 28 days after the second AZD1222 dose.

The chain's CDR3 is CASSERLGQGGEQYF. As DNA, the CDR3 is TGTGCCAGCAGTGAAAGGCTGGGACAGGGAGGCGAGCAGTACTTC. The chain combines TRBV2 with TRBJ2-7; 9 nucleotides line up with TRBD1. The V segment lost 2 bases and the J segment 6 bases; nucleotides outside the gene matches: 8. Germline V gene sequence: CDR1 SNHLY, CDR2 FYNNEI. This CDR3 has 15 residues. Based on the CDR3 plus reference TRBV2 and TRBJ2-7, the full variable domain is EPEVTQTPSHQVTQMGQEVILRCVPISNHLYFYWYRQILGQKVEFLVSFYNNEISEKSEIFDDQFSVERPDGSNFTLKIRSTKLEDSAMYFCASSERLGQGGEQYFGPGTRLTVT.